These T cell receptor beta chains were read from a single sample in a study of cytomegalovirus exposure and HLA in healthy donors. Here immunoSEQ multiplex PCR was the method, and the copy in TCRdb shows in-frame clones only, minus some. This table holds around 100,000 clones, approximately 70% found once. Sequenced material: PBMCs. These receptors originate from a man aged 35 to 55 in good health and CMV-seropositive. The CDR3 runs from the conserved cysteine through the conserved F or W. The D gene is left open where the match is weak. Size is stated for part of the rows, as once, few or many counts, or as a class when the clone is expanded.

D,J,length,size,V,CDR3,DNA
TRBD1,TRBJ2-3,14,-,TRBV9,CASSEGQSTDTQYF,TGTGCCAGCAGCGAGGGACAGTCCACAGATACGCAGTATTTT
-,TRBJ2-1,15,-,TRBV27,CASSFRGSRAWEQFF,TGTGCCAGCAGTTTTCGGGGGTCGAGAGCGTGGGAGCAGTTCTTC
TRBD2,TRBJ2-1,14,-,TRBV28,CASSLSAGAREQFF,TGTGCCAGCAGTTTATCGGCGGGAGCTCGAGAGCAGTTCTTC
-,TRBJ2-5,14,-,TRBV27,CASSLIGHQETQYF,TGTGCCAGCAGTTTGATCGGTCACCAAGAGACCCAGTACTTC
-,TRBJ2-7,13,-,TRBV6-1,CASSEARDYEQYF,TGTGCCAGCAGTGAAGCGCGGGACTACGAGCAGTACTTC
TRBD1,TRBJ2-6,18,few,TRBV4-3,CASSPKTGVSSGANVLTF,TGCGCCAGCAGCCCAAAGACAGGGGTAAGCTCTGGGGCCAACGTCCTGACTTTC
TRBD1,TRBJ2-7,16,-,TRBV5-1,CASSLSGQGGYNEQYF,TGCGCCAGCAGCTTGTCAGGACAGGGTGGTTATAACGAGCAGTACTTC
TRBD1,TRBJ1-5,17,-,TRBV28,CASSLGTGEVLNQPQHF,TGTGCCAGCAGTTTAGGGACAGGGGAGGTCCTAAATCAGCCCCAGCATTTT
-,TRBJ1-1,15,-,TRBV2,CASSYPAGRNTEAFF,TGTGCCAGCAGTTACCCTGCCGGGAGAAATACTGAAGCTTTCTTT
TRBD2,TRBJ2-1,15,-,TRBV6-5,CATARRREPRGEQFF,TGTGCCACCGCCCGCCGGCGGGAGCCCCGGGGTGAGCAGTTCTTC
-,TRBJ2-2,11,-,TRBV30,CAWSDRGELFF,TGTGCCTGGAGTGATCGGGGGGAGCTGTTTTTT
TRBD1,TRBJ1-3,16,-,TRBV5-4,CASSFGQGATGNTIYF,TGTGCCAGCAGCTTCGGACAGGGGGCGACGGGAAACACCATATATTTT
-,TRBJ1-2,13,-,TRBV6-1,CASSRDSRSGYTF,TGTGCCAGCAGCCGCGACAGTCGGAGTGGCTACACCTTC
-,TRBJ2-3,12,-,TRBV5-1,CASSRSTDTQYF,TGCGCCAGCAGCCGGAGCACAGATACGCAGTATTTT
-,TRBJ2-5,16,-,TRBV27,CASSLSLPPSKETQYF,TGTGCCAGCAGTTTATCGCTTCCTCCGAGTAAAGAGACCCAGTACTTC
TRBD1,TRBJ1-1,13,-,TRBV5-1,CASSFGQGAEAFF,TGCGCCAGCAGCTTCGGACAGGGTGCTGAAGCTTTCTTT
-,TRBJ1-2,14,-,TRBV5-4,CASSSLQGDYGYTF,TGTGCCAGCAGTTCTTTACAGGGAGACTATGGCTACACCTTC
-,TRBJ2-2,14,-,TRBV6-1,CASSQVARTGELFF,TGTGCCAGCAGCCAGGTAGCGAGGACCGGGGAGCTGTTTTTT
TRBD1,TRBJ2-2,15,-,TRBV6-4,CASSAGQGNTGELFF,TGTGCCAGCAGTGCGGGACAGGGGAACACCGGGGAGCTGTTTTTT
TRBD2,TRBJ2-3,15,few,TRBV5-1,CASTLPGLADMAQYF,TGCGCCAGCACCCTCCCGGGACTAGCGGACATGGCGCAGTATTTT
-,TRBJ2-2,15,-,TRBV5-6,CASSMEGVDTGELFF,TGTGCCAGCAGCATGGAAGGGGTAGACACCGGGGAGCTGTTTTTT
-,TRBJ2-1,14,-,TRBV30,CAWSVLSGYNEQFF,TGTGCCTGGAGTGTACTCTCTGGTTACAATGAGCAGTTCTTC
-,TRBJ2-3,15,few,TRBV4-3,CASSQGFRGTDTQYF,TGCGCCAGCAGCCAAGGGTTCCGAGGCACAGATACGCAGTATTTT
TRBD1,TRBJ2-1,16,-,TRBV9,CASSPPSGQAYNEQFF,TGTGCCAGCAGCCCCCCGTCTGGACAGGCTTACAATGAGCAGTTCTTC
-,TRBJ1-1,12,once,TRBV30,CAWGRMNTEAFF,TGTGCCTGGGGGCGTATGAACACTGAAGCTTTCTTT
TRBD2,TRBJ2-1,15,once,TRBV6-5,CASRKLAGKHNEQFF,TGTGCCAGCAGAAAACTAGCGGGAAAACACAATGAGCAGTTCTTC
TRBD1,TRBJ1-5,14,-,TRBV5-1,CASSLSGGDQPQHF,TGCGCCAGCAGCTTGTCAGGGGGCGATCAGCCCCAGCATTTT
TRBD1,TRBJ1-2,15,-,TRBV11-3,CASSLRDRKSYGYTF,TGTGCCAGCAGCTTGAGGGACAGGAAAAGCTATGGCTACACCTTC
TRBD1,TRBJ2-1,16,-,TRBV6-1,CASSDNRDRGRNEQFF,TGTGCCAGCAGTGATAACCGGGACAGGGGAAGGAATGAGCAGTTCTTC
-,TRBJ1-2,17,-,TRBV4-1,CASSRIGGSSQNYGYTF,TGCGCCAGCAGCCGCATCGGGGGATCAAGCCAGAACTATGGCTACACCTTC
-,TRBJ1-2,12,-,TRBV7-9,CASSSNAGDHTF,TGTGCCAGCAGCTCGAACGCAGGGGACCACACCTTC
TRBD2,TRBJ2-1,16,-,TRBV29-1,CSAITIRTSGSNEQFF,TGCAGCGCCATAACGATCCGAACTAGCGGGAGCAACGAGCAGTTCTTC
-,TRBJ2-3,17,-,TRBV5-4,CASSLALGGRAGDTQYF,TGTGCCAGCAGCTTGGCCTTAGGGGGGAGGGCCGGGGATACGCAGTATTTT
TRBD1,TRBJ2-5,14,-,TRBV6-5,CASSSQGAQETQYF,TGTGCCAGCAGTTCCCAGGGGGCCCAAGAGACCCAGTACTTC
-,TRBJ1-1,15,-,TRBV19,CASSWSSAGDTEAFF,TGTGCCAGTAGTTGGTCATCAGCCGGGGACACTGAAGCTTTCTTT
-,TRBJ2-2,16,-,TRBV7-5,CVRSLACRSLTGELFF,TGTGTCAGAAGCTTAGCTTGCAGGTCTTTGACCGGGGAGCTGTTTTTT
-,TRBJ2-1,11,-,TRBV11-2,CASNTASEQFF,TGTGCCAGCAACACAGCCAGTGAGCAGTTCTTC
-,TRBJ1-2,13,-,TRBV29-1,CSVVVVRDYGYTF,TGCAGCGTTGTTGTGGTCAGGGACTATGGCTACACCTTC
-,TRBJ2-6,17,-,TRBV27,CASSFLTGISGANVLTF,TGTGCCAGCAGTTTCCTCACAGGGATCTCTGGGGCCAACGTCCTGACTTTC
-,TRBJ2-5,13,-,TRBV4-1,CASSDPLQETQYF,TGCGCCAGCAGCGATCCTCTACAAGAGACCCAGTACTTC
-,TRBJ2-7,13,-,TRBV27,CASSTIPGAEQYF,TGTGCCAGCAGTACTATTCCCGGAGCCGAGCAGTACTTC
TRBD2,TRBJ2-7,19,-,TRBV19,CASSIDLIRGTSGSHEQYF,TGTGCCAGTAGTATAGATCTGATCCGCGGGACTAGCGGGAGCCACGAGCAGTACTTC
-,TRBJ2-1,18,once,TRBV5-4,CASSPWSVGGHSYNEQFF,TGTGCCAGCAGCCCGTGGTCGGTTGGCGGGCACTCCTACAATGAGCAGTTCTTC
TRBD2,TRBJ2-7,15,once,TRBV7-2,CASSSGLAGEDEQYF,TGTGCCAGCAGCTCAGGACTAGCGGGAGAGGACGAGCAGTACTTC
-,TRBJ2-1,11,many,TRBV7-9,CASSPLIEQFF,TGTGCCAGCAGTCCGTTAATAGAGCAGTTCTTC
TRBD1,TRBJ1-3,14,-,TRBV5-4,CASGQGVSGNTIYF,TGTGCCAGCGGGCAGGGGGTTTCTGGAAACACCATATATTTT
-,TRBJ1-2,14,-,TRBV13,CASSLGQASYGYTF,TGTGCCAGCAGCTTAGGACAGGCTAGCTATGGCTACACCTTC
TRBD2,TRBJ2-1,16,few,TRBV4-2,CASSQASGRAVDEQFF,TGTGCCAGCAGCCAAGCCAGCGGGAGGGCGGTGGATGAGCAGTTCTTC
TRBD1,TRBJ1-1,15,-,TRBV6-5,CASSMDRVGPTEAFF,TGTGCCAGCAGTATGGACAGGGTCGGACCCACTGAAGCTTTCTTT
TRBD1,TRBJ1-1,13,-,TRBV30,CAWSVGTGPEAFF,TGTGCCTGGAGTGTAGGGACAGGCCCTGAAGCTTTCTTT
TRBD2,TRBJ2-3,15,once,TRBV7-9,CASSSGLAATDTQYF,TGTGCCAGCAGCTCAGGACTAGCGGCTACCGATACGCAGTATTTT
TRBD2,TRBJ2-1,13,-,TRBV6-5,CASSETSGFEQFF,TGTGCCAGCAGCGAGACTAGCGGCTTTGAGCAGTTCTTC
TRBD1,TRBJ1-2,15,-,TRBV27,CASSSLGQWYYGYTF,TGTGCCAGCAGTTCCTTGGGACAGTGGTACTATGGCTACACCTTC
TRBD1,TRBJ1-2,14,-,TRBV6-1,CASWGQGGIYGYTF,TGTGCCAGCTGGGGACAGGGTGGGATCTATGGCTACACCTTC
TRBD1,TRBJ2-2,14,-,TRBV7-9,CASSARQGAQELFF,TGTGCCAGCAGCGCCAGACAGGGCGCCCAGGAGCTGTTTTTT